This TCR beta chain was documented in a study of tumor-infiltrating lymphocytes in glioblastoma multiforme (dated by TCRdb to 2016 to 2017). Background on the whole study: Whether intratumoral genomic heterogeneity fosters TIL diversity was tested through joint investigation of somatic mutations, TIL diversity and immune response activity.

From the germline V gene (reference sequence), CDR1 is SEHNR and CDR2 is FQNEAQ. The cysteine opens and the phenylalanine closes a CDR3 of 10 amino acids. The sequence is cut down to CDR3 DNA, 30 bases in frame from base 1. Using a modified ARM-PCR protocol with multiple V-beta primers and a C-beta primer, the team built TCRB libraries from RNA through three nested multiplex PCR rounds. ProtoScript II Reverse Transcriptase and a C-beta primer were used to synthesize TCRB-specific cDNA from 0.4 to 0.6 ug total RNA. For the TCRB libraries, no unique molecular identifiers were described. In the third PCR, barcodes and adapters were added over 25 cycles with Deep VentR (exo-) polymerase, after which 250-500 bp bands were gel purified. An Illumina HiSeq 2500 was used to sequence the TCRB libraries with 250 bp paired-end reads. From the authors' description of their analysis: Reads were cleaned with Trimmomatic, merged with FLASH, assigned V, D and J segments with MiGEC, and analyzed with VDJtools. The Shannon-Wiener diversity index, calculated using VDJtools, was used to quantify repertoire diversity. TCRdb reworked the public reads: Q25 trimming with fastp, MiXCR clone assembly, productive beta chains retained. Each entry merges the rows of one CDR3 protein and shows their most common DNA and genes. These V and J calls originate from TCRdb's pipeline instead of the authors' own analysis. Present in this sample are about 9,000 distinct CDR3 sequences, 74% of which were seen just once. The leading ten clones occupy about 70% of the sample.

The paper as a whole reports these results and caveats: The authors noted that sorting T cells into functional subsets, which was not done in the study, would be a future improvement. Generalizability was limited because only one glioblastoma patient was included in the TCR and somatic mutation analysis. Because T cells carry unequal numbers of TCR transcripts, RNA-based TCR sequencing may distort clone frequencies.

As regards this clonotype: The clone's antigen remains unknown. One junction end disagrees with the germline gene, perhaps due to a read error.

The AllPrep DNA/RNA mini kit was used to purify genomic DNA and total RNA at the same time from each of the roughly ten tumor samples. OD 260/280 ratios above 1.9 and RNA integrity numbers above 6.5 were observed for all RNA. The sequence was collected from a male donor with glioblastoma. Material: brain tumor tissue. This sequence uses TRBV7-9 and TRBJ2-7; a confident D gene designation cannot be given. The nucleotides are TGTGCCAGCAGCACGAGTGCCGGCGACTTC. The resulting protein is CASSTSAGDF.